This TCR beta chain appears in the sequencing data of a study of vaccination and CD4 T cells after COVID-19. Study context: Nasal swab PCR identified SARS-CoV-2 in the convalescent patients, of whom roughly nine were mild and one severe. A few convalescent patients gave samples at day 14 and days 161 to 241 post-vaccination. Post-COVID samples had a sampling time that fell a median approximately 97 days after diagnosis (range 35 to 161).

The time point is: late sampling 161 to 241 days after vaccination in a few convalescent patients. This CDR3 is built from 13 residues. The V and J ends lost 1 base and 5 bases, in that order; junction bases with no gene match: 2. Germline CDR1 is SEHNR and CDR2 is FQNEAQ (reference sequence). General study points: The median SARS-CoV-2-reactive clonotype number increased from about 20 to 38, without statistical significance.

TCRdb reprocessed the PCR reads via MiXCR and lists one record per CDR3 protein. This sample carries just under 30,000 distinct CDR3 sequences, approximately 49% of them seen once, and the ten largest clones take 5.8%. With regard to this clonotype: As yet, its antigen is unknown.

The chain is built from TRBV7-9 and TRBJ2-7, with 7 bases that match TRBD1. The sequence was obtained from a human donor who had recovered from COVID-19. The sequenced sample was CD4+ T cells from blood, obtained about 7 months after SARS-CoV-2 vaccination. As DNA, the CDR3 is TGTGCCAGCAGCTTAGAGACAGGGAACGAGCAGTACTTC. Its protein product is CASSLETGNEQYF.